A single sample is the source of the 9 T cell receptor beta chains below, sequenced in a study of shared clonotypes between healthy human individuals. The method was immunoSEQ multiplex PCR; TCRdb's version includes in-frame clones alone and lacks a portion of them. Altogether a few million clones are present, 90% to 95% being singletons, with the ten largest covering over 0.12%. Source material: naive CD4+ T cells sorted from blood. Sample subset: CD45RA+ positively selected. The receptors stem from a young man in good health.

The chain employs TRBV11-2 and TRBJ2-7; D uncertain. The CDR3 length is 15 residues. Germline CDR1 and CDR2: SGHAT and FQNNGV. Trimming cost V 0 bases and J 3 bases, with 12 bases left between them. The CDR3 DNA is TGTGCCAGCAGCTTAGATTTAGGTGTTGGCTACGAGCAGTACTTC. Its translation: CASSLDLGVGYEQYF.

The chain links TRBV19 to TRBJ1-5; D ambiguous. The ends were cut back, 4 bases at V and 1 base at J, with 17 bases in the middle. CDR1 is LNHDA, CDR2 SQIVND, per germline (reference sequence). The CDR3 spans 17 residues. CDR3 nucleotide sequence: TGTGCCAGTAGTAACCCTTTGGCCGCCCTCAGCAATCAGCCCCAGCATTTT. Translated: CASSNPLAALSNQPQHF.

CDR3 nucleotide sequence: TGTGCCAGCAGCGTCACAGGGACTGGTGGGGCCAACGTCCTGACTTTC. As protein: CASSVTGTGGANVLTF. The chain couples TRBV9 to TRBJ2-6, with D perhaps being TRBD1 or TRBD2 (6 bases each). The germline V and J ends were trimmed by 2 bases and 3 bases, with 12 bases remaining between them. The CDR3 spans 16 residues. Germline V gene data show CDR1 as SGDLS and CDR2 as YYNGEE.

The chain has TRBV4-3 and TRBJ1-1, with unresolved D. Germline-derived CDR1 and CDR2 are LGHNA and YSLEER. The germline V and J ends were trimmed by 5 bases and 5 bases, with 15 bases remaining between them. This CDR3 has 14 residues. CDR3 bases: TGCGCCAGCAGCGGCCATAATGTCGGGACTGAAGCTTTCTTT. Amino acids: CASSGHNVGTEAFF.

CDR3 sequence reads: CASSFPTTRAGKKTPNTGELFF. The CDR3, as DNA: TGTGCCAGCAGCTTCCCCACCACAAGGGCAGGGAAAAAAACTCCGAACACCGGGGAGCTGTTTTTT. The chain carries TRBV7-8 and TRBJ2-2; TRBD1 might be the D (5 bases). Trimming left V 3 bases short and J 0 bases short, with 29 bases between. The CDR3 contains 22 residues. The V gene's germline CDR1 is SGHVS and CDR2 FQNEAQ.

This clone was found once. CDR3 loop: CASSPGRNTEAFF. CDR3 nucleotides: TGTGCCAGCAGCCCCGGGAGGAACACTGAAGCTTTCTTT. The chain links TRBV7-8 to TRBJ1-1; D remains ambiguous. CDR3 size: 13 residues. V was shortened by 5 bases and J by 1 base, with 8 bases between the two germline ends. From germline, CDR1 is SGHVS and CDR2 FQNEAQ.

This clone was counted a single time. The chain combines TRBV6-1 with TRBJ2-5, with D possibly being TRBD1 (5 bases). The CDR3 loop spans 13 amino acids. The V and J ends lost 11 bases and 10 bases respectively, with 23 bases between them. CDR1 and CDR2 (germline): MNHNS, SASEGT. The CDR3 sequence: CALTELVERGQYF. The CDR3 nucleotides read TGTGCCTTGACCGAGCTTGTTGAAAGGGGCCAGTACTTC.

The table lists this clone with a few counts. V and J are TRBV30 and TRBJ1-1; D call uncertain. CDR3 size: 15 residues. Looked up from germline, CDR1 is GTSNPN and CDR2 is SVGIG (reference sequence). The germline V and J ends were trimmed by 5 bases and 0 bases, with 16 bases remaining between them. The CDR3 DNA follows: TGTGCCTGGGTAGACAAGGGCCGTCTGAACACTGAAGCTTTCTTT. Residues: CAWVDKGRLNTEAFF.

The V and J genes are TRBV9 and TRBJ2-3; D possibly corresponds to TRBD2 (5 bases). Germline V gene lookup returns CDR1 SGDLS and CDR2 YYNGEE. V was clipped by 2 bases and J by 3 bases, with 13 bases between them. The CDR3 sequence is 15 residues long. CDR3 residues: CASSVAPGLTDTQYF. CDR3 nucleotides: TGTGCCAGCAGCGTTGCTCCGGGATTAACAGATACGCAGTATTTT.